Below are 4 T cell receptor beta chains sequenced from a single sample in a study of spatial heterogeneity in lung cancer. General observations from the study: Counts of expanded alpha and beta TCRs within tumors tracked the tumor nonsynonymous mutation count.

The time point is: sample taken at primary tumor resection. TCRdb ran MiXCR on the 5' RACE reads and lists one entry per CDR3 protein. The sample lists around 20,000 distinct CDR3 sequences, more than 2.5% occurring once. Their recognized antigens are unknown. The sample here was lung tumor tissue, taken at surgery. The source of these receptors is a male donor with early-stage non-small cell lung cancer.

This clonotype came up many times. The rearrangement uses TRBV29-1 and TRBJ2-5, with D tentatively TRBD1 (5 bases). CDR1 and CDR2 from the germline V gene are SQVTM and ANQGSEA. Trimming pared 4 bases from V and 2 bases from J, leaving 14 bases between. The CDR3 spans 14 residues. The CDR3 DNA follows: TGCAGCGTTGTCAGGGCGGCCTTTCAAGAGACCCAGTACTTC. This sequence encodes CSVVRAAFQETQYF.

This clonotype was observed many times. The V and J genes are TRBV7-2 and TRBJ2-3; TRBD2 aligns across 7 bases. J gave up 4 bases and V 1 base, and 8 bases lay outside the gene matches. Germline values: CDR1 SGHTA, CDR2 FQGNSA. There are 16 residues in the CDR3. This CDR3 reads CASSLVARGRADTQYF. In nucleotides, the CDR3 is TGTGCCAGCAGCTTAGTCGCCCGGGGGAGGGCAGATACGCAGTATTTT.

The table lists this clonotype with many counts. V gene TRBV4-1 combines with J gene TRBJ1-1; D call uncertain. The CDR3 is 13 amino acids. In germline, CDR1 is MGHRA, CDR2 YSYEKL. With 0 bases removed from V and 6 bases from J, the gap between germline ends came to 8 bases. The CDR3 DNA is TGCGCCAGCAGCCAAGACGGTCTCTCTGAAGCTTTCTTT. This translates into CASSQDGLSEAFF.

This clonotype was counted many times. The gene calls are TRBV5-1 and TRBJ1-1, with a tentative D call TRBD1 (5 bases). Germline CDR1 and CDR2: SGHRS and YFSETQ. The length of the CDR3 is 12 residues. V shed 4 bases and J shed 4 bases, with 8 bases lying between them. The CDR3 here is CASSKQGTEAFF. In nucleotides, the CDR3 is TGCGCCAGCAGCAAGCAGGGCACTGAAGCTTTCTTT.